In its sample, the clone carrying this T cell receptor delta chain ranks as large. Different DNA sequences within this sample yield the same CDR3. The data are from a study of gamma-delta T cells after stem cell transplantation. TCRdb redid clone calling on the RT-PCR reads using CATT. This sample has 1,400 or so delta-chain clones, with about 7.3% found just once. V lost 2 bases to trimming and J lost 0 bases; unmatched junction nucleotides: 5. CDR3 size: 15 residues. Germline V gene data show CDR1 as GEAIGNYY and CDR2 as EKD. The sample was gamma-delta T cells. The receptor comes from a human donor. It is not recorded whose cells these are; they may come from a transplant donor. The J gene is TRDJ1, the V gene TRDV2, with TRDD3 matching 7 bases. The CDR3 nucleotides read TGTGCCTGTGACAGCTTGGGGGACCACACCGATAAACTCATCTTT. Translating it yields CACDSLGDHTDKLIF.